The 15 T cell receptor beta chains below come from one sample, sequenced in a study of beta chain features in type 1 diabetes. Study outcomes and limitations: Type 1 diabetes patients had moderately but significantly shorter TCRB CDR3s in all four CD4+ subsets.

Which antigens these TCRs recognize remains unknown. Expressed TCRB transcripts were sequenced because the entire RNA isolate underwent reverse transcription. Clones were read by immunoSEQ multiplex PCR, and TCRdb kept only the in-frame ones, dropping some. The table records about 660,000 clones, around an eighth of them present only once. Sequencing was done on a sample of naive CD4+ T cells from blood. These receptors came from a man between 18 and 29 years old with type 1 diabetes.

The table lists this clone with a few counts. The rearrangement uses TRBV4-2 and TRBJ2-7; D remains unclear. Deletions cut 4 bases from V and 5 bases from J, with 12 bases between. This CDR3 is built from 13 residues. Germline assignment: CDR1 LGHNA and CDR2 YNFKEQ. CDR3 sequence: CASSLLVADEQYF. Written as DNA, the CDR3 is TGTGCCAGCAGCCTACTCGTCGCGGACGAGCAGTACTTC.

This chain joins TRBV5-1 and TRBJ2-5; possibly TRBD2 for D (6 bases). Germline V gene sequence: CDR1 SGHRS, CDR2 YFSETQ. Trimming took 2 bases from V and 2 from J, leaving 13 bases between them. The CDR3 totals 15 residues. The CDR3 is CASSLTDGGQETQYF. In DNA form, the CDR3 reads TGCGCCAGCAGCTTAACTGACGGGGGACAAGAGACCCAGTACTTC.

This sequence joins TRBV9 and TRBJ2-2, with 12 bases lining up with TRBD2. Germline lookup yields CDR1 SGDLS and CDR2 YYNGEE. This CDR3 comprises 15 residues. Unmatched junction bases numbered 5, after V lost 6 bases and J lost 5 bases. The DNA of the CDR3 is TGTGCCAGCACCCTGACTAGCGGGAGAACCGGGGAGCTGTTTTTT. Its protein product is CASTLTSGRTGELFF.

There are a few counts of this clone. The chain joins TRBV28 to TRBJ2-4; 7 positions match TRBD1. Germline loops: CDR1 MDHEN, CDR2 SYDVKM. This CDR3 contains 15 residues. V shed 5 bases, J shed 1 base, and the junction held 5 bases outside the gene matches. The CDR3 DNA reads TGTGCCAGCAGTCGACAGGGATCGGCCAAAAACATTCAGTACTTC. Translated: CASSRQGSAKNIQYF.

This clone has only a few counts. The rearrangement links TRBV7-2 to TRBJ2-2; TRBD1 might be the D (5 bases). The CDR3 loop spans 14 amino acids. Trimming left V 0 bases short and J 4 bases short, with 6 bases between. Germline loops: CDR1 SGHTA, CDR2 FQGNSA. This CDR3 is CASSLARVTGELFF. CDR3 sequence (DNA): TGTGCCAGCAGCTTAGCCAGGGTCACCGGGGAGCTGTTTTTT.

This chain joins TRBV9 and TRBJ2-1, with 9 bases lining up with TRBD2. There are 16 residues in the CDR3. The germline V gene has CDR1 SGDLS and CDR2 YYNGEE. Unmatched junction bases numbered 10, after V lost 3 bases and J lost 6 bases. The CDR3 DNA is TGTGCCAGCAGCGAAGGGGCTAGCGGGGCCACCAATGAGCAGTTCTTC. Translating it yields CASSEGASGATNEQFF.

The chain couples TRBV6-5 to TRBJ1-5; no definite D call. Germline lookup yields CDR1 MNHEY and CDR2 SVGAGI. V was trimmed by 2 bases and J by 6 bases, leaving 14 bases between them. The CDR3 totals 15 residues. The CDR3 DNA reads TGTGCCAGCAGTTACAGCGTAGGTGGTGGTCAGCCCCAGCATTTT. It codes for CASSYSVGGGQPQHF.

V usage is TRBV28 and J usage is TRBJ2-3; unclear D gene. The CDR3 is 14 residues long. Germline V CDR1 and CDR2: MDHEN, SYDVKM. Trimming stripped 2 bases from V and 2 bases from J, with 8 bases between. CDR3 amino acids: CASSLGSITDTQYF. CDR3 bases: TGTGCCAGCAGTTTAGGGTCCATCACAGATACGCAGTATTTT. The full variable domain, with the rest looked up from reference TRBV28 and TRBJ2-3, is DVKVTQSSRYLVKRTGEKVFLECVQDMDHENMFWYRQDPGLGLRLIYFSYDVKMKEKGDIPEGYSVSREKKERFSLILESASTNQTSMYLCASSLGSITDTQYFGPGTRLTVL.

This rearrangement joins TRBV2 to TRBJ2-7; maybe TRBD2 (5 bases). The germline CDR1 and CDR2 sequences are SNHLY and FYNNEI. V dropped 3 bases and J dropped 6 bases, with 12 bases sitting between them. The CDR3 contains 13 residues. CDR3 in DNA: TGTGCCAGCAGTGACAGGACTGACGGCGAGCAGTACTTC. As protein: CASSDRTDGEQYF.

The chain joins TRBV11-2 to TRBJ2-7, with 9 bases that match TRBD2. The J segment lost 3 bases and the V segment lost 4 bases, leaving 16 bases of the junction unmatched. CDR3 length: 18 residues. Germline CDR1 reads SGHAT; CDR2 reads FQNNGV. CDR3 loop: CASSYIALAGGLFYEQYF. The DNA for the CDR3 is TGTGCCAGCAGCTACATCGCTCTCGCGGGGGGGCTGTTCTACGAGCAGTACTTC.

The chain has TRBV7-3 and TRBJ2-1; 10 bases line up with TRBD2. CDR3 size: 14 residues. Germline lookup yields CDR1 SGHTA and CDR2 FQGTGA. The V segment lost 7 bases and the J segment 5 bases; nucleotides outside the gene matches: 5. CDR3 nucleotides: TGTGCCAGCACCCCCAGCGGGGGGGACAATGAGCAGTTCTTC. Amino acid sequence: CASTPSGGDNEQFF.

V and J are TRBV5-4 and TRBJ1-1; D is ambiguous. The CDR3 loop spans 14 amino acids. Germline CDR1 is SGHNT and CDR2 is YYREEE (reference sequence). V was pared by 4 bases and J by 1 base, with 11 bases between. CDR3 nucleotide sequence: TGTGCCAGCAGCCCCTACGAAGAGAACACTGAAGCTTTCTTT. It translates to CASSPYEENTEAFF. Together with reference TRBV5-4 and TRBJ1-1, the CDR3 gives the full variable domain: ETGVTQSPTHLIKTRGQQVTLRCSSQSGHNTVSWYQQALGQGPQFIFQYYREEENGRGNFPPRFSGLQFPNYSSELNVNALELDDSALYLCASSPYEENTEAFFGQGTRLTVV.

This clone was found a few times. V and J are TRBV4-3 and TRBJ2-7; 7 positions match TRBD1. Germline CDR1 is LGHNA and CDR2 is YSLEER. J gave up 4 bases and V 1 base, and 4 bases lay outside the gene matches. The CDR3 has 14 amino acids. The CDR3 DNA reads as TGCGCCAGCAGCCAAGGGACAGGTCCGTACGAGCAGTACTTC. It specifies CASSQGTGPYEQYF.

The CDR3 region is CASSLDGRIAYEQYF. The DNA of the CDR3 is TGTGCCAGCAGCTTGGACGGTCGCATTGCCTACGAGCAGTACTTC. This chain uses TRBV5-6 with TRBJ2-7; the D is unclear. CDR3 length: 15 residues. V lost 0 bases, J lost 2 bases, and 12 bases lay in between. The germline gives CDR1 SGHDT, CDR2 YYEEEE.

This clone has just a few counts. This rearrangement joins TRBV15 to TRBJ2-7; perhaps TRBD1 as D (5 bases). Germline assignment: CDR1 LNHNV and CDR2 YYDKDF (reference sequence). The CDR3 has 13 amino acids. V gave up 1 base and J gave up 6 bases, with 10 bases separating them. The DNA for the CDR3 is TGTGCCACCAGCAGAGGGGCAGGGCCCGAGCAGTACTTC. Residues: CATSRGAGPEQYF.